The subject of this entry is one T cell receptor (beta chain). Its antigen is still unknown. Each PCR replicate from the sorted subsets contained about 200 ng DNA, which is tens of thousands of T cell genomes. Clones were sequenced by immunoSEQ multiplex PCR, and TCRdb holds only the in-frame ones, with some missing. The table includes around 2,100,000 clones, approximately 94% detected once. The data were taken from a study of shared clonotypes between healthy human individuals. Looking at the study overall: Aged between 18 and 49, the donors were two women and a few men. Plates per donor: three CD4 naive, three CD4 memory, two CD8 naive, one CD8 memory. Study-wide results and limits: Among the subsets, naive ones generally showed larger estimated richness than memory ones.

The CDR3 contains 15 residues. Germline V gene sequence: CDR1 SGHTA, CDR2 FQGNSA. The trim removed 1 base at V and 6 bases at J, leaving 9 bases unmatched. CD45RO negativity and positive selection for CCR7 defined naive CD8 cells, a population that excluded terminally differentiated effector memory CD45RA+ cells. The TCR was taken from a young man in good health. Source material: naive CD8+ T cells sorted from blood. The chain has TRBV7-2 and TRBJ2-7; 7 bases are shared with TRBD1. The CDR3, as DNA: TGTGCCAGCAGCTTAGTGGGGCAGGGGGTCTCCGAGCAGTACTTC. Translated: CASSLVGQGVSEQYF.